This entry features one T cell receptor (beta chain) sequence. Per germline, CDR1 SGHRS and CDR2 YFSETQ. V was shortened by 4 bases and J by 0 bases, with 11 bases between the two germline ends. CDR3 length: 14 residues. TCRdb re-derived calls from the 5' RACE reads in MiXCR, one entry per CDR3 protein. There are over 50,000 distinct CDR3 sequences in the sample; roughly 30% occur only once, and 2% to 2.5% lies in the top ten. The chain has TRBV5-1 and TRBJ2-7; D is ambiguous. The receptor was derived from a female donor with breast cancer. The sample consisted of tumor-infiltrating naive CD4+ T cells sorted from the breast tumor. As to subset: naive CD4+ T cells, CD4+CD45RA+CD25-. This chain's CDR3 is CASSQDTVSYEQYF. The CDR3 nucleotides read TGCGCCAGCAGCCAGGATACAGTCTCCTACGAGCAGTACTTC.